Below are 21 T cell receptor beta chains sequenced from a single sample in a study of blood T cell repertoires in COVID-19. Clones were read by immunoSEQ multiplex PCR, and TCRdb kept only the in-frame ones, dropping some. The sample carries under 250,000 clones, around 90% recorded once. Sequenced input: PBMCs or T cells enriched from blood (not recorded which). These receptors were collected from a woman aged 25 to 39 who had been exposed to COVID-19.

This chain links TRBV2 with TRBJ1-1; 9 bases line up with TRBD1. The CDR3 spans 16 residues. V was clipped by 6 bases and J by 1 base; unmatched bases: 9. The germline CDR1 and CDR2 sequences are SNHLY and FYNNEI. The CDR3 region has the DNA TGTGCCAGCAGGGGGATCCAACAGGGGGCGAACACTGAAGCTTTCTTT. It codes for CASRGIQQGANTEAFF. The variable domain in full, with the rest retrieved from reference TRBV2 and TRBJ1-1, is EPEVTQTPSHQVTQMGQEVILRCVPISNHLYFYWYRQILGQKVEFLVSFYNNEISEKSEIFDDQFSVERPDGSNFTLKIRSTKLEDSAMYFCASRGIQQGANTEAFFGQGTRLTVV.

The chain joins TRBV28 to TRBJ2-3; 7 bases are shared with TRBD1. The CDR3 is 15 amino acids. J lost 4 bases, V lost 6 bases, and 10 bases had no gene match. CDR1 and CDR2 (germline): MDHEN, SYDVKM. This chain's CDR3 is CASSPTGVPPDTQYF. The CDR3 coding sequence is TGTGCCAGCAGCCCCACAGGGGTCCCCCCAGATACGCAGTATTTT.

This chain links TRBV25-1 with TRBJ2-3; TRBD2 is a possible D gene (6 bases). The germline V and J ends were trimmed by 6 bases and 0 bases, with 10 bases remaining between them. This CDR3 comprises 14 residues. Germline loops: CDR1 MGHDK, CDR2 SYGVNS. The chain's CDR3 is CASRARGSTDTQYF. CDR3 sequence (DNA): TGTGCCAGCAGAGCCCGGGGGAGCACAGATACGCAGTATTTT.

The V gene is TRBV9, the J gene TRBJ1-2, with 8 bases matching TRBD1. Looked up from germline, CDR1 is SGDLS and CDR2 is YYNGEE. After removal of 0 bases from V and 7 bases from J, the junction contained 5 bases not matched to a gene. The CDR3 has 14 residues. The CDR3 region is CASSVETGGSGYTF. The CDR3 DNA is TGTGCCAGCAGCGTAGAAACAGGGGGAAGTGGCTACACCTTC.

The CDR3 coding sequence is TGTGCCAGCAGCGTCTCCTGGGGGGGACAGGGAAGGGATGGCTACACCTTC. It codes for CASSVSWGGQGRDGYTF. The chain has TRBV9 and TRBJ1-2; 9 nucleotides agree with TRBD1. V lost 2 bases, J lost 6 bases, and 14 bases stayed unmatched. The germline V gene encodes CDR1 SGDLS and CDR2 YYNGEE. This CDR3 is 17 amino acids long.

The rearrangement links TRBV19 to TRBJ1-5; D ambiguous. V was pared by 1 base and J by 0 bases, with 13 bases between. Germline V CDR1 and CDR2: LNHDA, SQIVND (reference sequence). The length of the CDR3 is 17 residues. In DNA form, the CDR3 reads TGTGCCAGTAGTATAGCATTGTTGCGGGTTAGCAATCAGCCCCAGCATTTT. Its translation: CASSIALLRVSNQPQHF.

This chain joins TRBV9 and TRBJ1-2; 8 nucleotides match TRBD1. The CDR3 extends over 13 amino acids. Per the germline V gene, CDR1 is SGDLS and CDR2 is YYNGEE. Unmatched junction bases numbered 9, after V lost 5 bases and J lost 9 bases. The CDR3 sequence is CASRLTGAGSYTF. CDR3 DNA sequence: TGTGCCAGCAGACTGACAGGGGCGGGGAGCTACACCTTC.

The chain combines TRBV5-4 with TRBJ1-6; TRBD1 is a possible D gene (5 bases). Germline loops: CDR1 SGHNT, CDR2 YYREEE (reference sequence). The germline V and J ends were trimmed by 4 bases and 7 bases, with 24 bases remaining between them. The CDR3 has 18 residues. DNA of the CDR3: TGTGCCAGCAGCGGGTCCGGGCCCAGGGATTTTATGAATTCACCCCTCCACTTT. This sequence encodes CASSGSGPRDFMNSPLHF.

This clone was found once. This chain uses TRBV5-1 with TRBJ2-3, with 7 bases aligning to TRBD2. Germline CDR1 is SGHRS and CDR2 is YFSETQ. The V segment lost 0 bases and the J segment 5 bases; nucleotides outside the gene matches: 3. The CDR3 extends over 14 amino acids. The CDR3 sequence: CASSLVAGEDTQYF. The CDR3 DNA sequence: TGCGCCAGCAGCTTGGTTGCGGGGGAAGATACGCAGTATTTT.

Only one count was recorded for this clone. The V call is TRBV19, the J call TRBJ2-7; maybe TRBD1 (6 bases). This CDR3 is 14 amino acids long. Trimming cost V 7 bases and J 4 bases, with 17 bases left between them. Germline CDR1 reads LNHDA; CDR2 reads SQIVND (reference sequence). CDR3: CASTLGADSYEQYF. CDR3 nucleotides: TGTGCCAGTACCCTGGGGGCAGATTCTTACGAGCAGTACTTC.

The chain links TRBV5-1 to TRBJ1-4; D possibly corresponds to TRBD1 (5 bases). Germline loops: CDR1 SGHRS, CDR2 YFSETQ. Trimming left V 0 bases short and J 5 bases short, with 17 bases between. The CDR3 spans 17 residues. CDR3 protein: CASSLAVEGPINEKLFF. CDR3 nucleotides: TGCGCCAGCAGCTTGGCCGTGGAGGGGCCGATCAATGAAAAACTGTTTTTT.

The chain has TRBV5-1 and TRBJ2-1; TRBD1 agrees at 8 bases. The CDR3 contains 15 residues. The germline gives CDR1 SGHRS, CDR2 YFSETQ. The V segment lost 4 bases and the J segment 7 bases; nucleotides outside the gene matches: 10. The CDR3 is CASSQPTGGRNEQFF. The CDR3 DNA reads TGCGCCAGCAGCCAACCAACAGGGGGTCGGAATGAGCAGTTCTTC. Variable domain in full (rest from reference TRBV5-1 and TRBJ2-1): KAGVTQTPRYLIKTRGQQVTLSCSPISGHRSVSWYQQTPGQGLQFLFEYFSETQRNKGNFPGRFSGRQFSNSRSEMNVSTLELGDSALYLCASSQPTGGRNEQFFGPGTRLTVL.

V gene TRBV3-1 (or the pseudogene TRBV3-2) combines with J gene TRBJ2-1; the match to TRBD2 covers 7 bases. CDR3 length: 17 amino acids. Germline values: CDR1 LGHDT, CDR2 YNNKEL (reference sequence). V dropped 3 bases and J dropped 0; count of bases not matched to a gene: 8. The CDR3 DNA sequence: TGTGCCAGCAGCCAGTCACTTACTAGCGTCTCCTACAATGAGCAGTTCTTC. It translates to CASSQSLTSVSYNEQFF.

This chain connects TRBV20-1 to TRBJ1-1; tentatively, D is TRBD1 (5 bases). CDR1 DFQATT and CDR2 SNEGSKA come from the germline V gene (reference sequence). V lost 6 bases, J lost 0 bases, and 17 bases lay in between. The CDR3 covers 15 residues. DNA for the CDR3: TGCAGTGCCAGTCCAGGGTATCAAATGAACACTGAAGCTTTCTTT. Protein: CSASPGYQMNTEAFF.

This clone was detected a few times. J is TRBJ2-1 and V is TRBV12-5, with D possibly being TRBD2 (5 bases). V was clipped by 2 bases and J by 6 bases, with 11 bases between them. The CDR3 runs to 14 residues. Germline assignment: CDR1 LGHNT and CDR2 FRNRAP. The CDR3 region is CASGLRGLANEQFF. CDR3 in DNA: TGTGCTAGTGGTTTGCGCGGGTTGGCCAATGAGCAGTTCTTC.

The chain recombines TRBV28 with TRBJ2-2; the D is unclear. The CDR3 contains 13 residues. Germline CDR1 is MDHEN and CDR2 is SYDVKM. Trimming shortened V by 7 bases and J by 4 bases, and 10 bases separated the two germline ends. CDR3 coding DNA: TGTGCCAGCATTTCGGAGATCACCGGGGAGCTGTTTTTT. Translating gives CASISEITGELFF.

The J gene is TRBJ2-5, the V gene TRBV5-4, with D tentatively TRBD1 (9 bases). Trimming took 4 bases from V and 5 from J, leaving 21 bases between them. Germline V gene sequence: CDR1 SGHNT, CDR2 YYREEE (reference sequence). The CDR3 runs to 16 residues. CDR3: CASSPGTGTSVETQYF. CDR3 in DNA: TGTGCCAGCAGCCCCGGGACAGGGACTAGTGTGGAGACCCAGTACTTC.

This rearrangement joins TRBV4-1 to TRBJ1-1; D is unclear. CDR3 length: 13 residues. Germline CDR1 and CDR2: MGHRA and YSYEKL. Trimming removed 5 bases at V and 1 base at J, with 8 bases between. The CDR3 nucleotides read TGCGCCAGCAGCTCACAGAGGAACACTGAAGCTTTCTTT. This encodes CASSSQRNTEAFF.

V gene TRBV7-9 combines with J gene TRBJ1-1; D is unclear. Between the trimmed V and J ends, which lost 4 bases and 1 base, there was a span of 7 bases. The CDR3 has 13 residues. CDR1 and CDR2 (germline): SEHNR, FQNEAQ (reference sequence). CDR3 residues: CASSSHRNTEAFF. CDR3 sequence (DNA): TGTGCCAGCAGCTCGCACAGGAACACTGAAGCTTTCTTT.

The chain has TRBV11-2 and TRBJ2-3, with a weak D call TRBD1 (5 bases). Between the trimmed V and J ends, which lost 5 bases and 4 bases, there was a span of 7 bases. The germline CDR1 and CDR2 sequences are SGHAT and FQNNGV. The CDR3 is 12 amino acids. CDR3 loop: CASSPGSDTQYF. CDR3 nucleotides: TGTGCCAGCAGCCCAGGGTCAGATACGCAGTATTTT.

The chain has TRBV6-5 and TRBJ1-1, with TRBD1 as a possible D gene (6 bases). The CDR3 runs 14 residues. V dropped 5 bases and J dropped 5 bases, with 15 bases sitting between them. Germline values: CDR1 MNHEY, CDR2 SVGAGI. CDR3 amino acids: CASSLTGRGTEAFF. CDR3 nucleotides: TGTGCCAGCAGTCTTACAGGGAGGGGTACTGAAGCTTTCTTT.